The next 32 T cell receptor beta chains were all read from a single sample in a study of OX40 agonist ivuxolimab in advanced cancers. The table came from immunoSEQ multiplex PCR; TCRdb's copy has only in-frame clones and leaves some out. This repertoire shows about 94,000 clones, about 92% found once; its top ten account for roughly 3.5%. Sample: CD4+ or CD8+ T cells sorted from blood, taken in a trial of the OX40 agonist ivuxolimab. These TCRs come from an adult with an advanced solid tumor such as melanoma, head and neck, liver or kidney cancer.

The chain employs TRBV7-9 and TRBJ2-7; D may be TRBD1 (5 bases). The V gene lost 5 bases and the J gene lost 2 bases, with 16 bases spanning the gap. CDR1 and CDR2 (germline): SEHNR, FQNEAQ (reference sequence). The CDR3 covers 15 residues. CDR3 bases: TGTGCCAGCAGCCACCCGAAGGACACCGCCTACGAGCAGTACTTC. This sequence encodes CASSHPKDTAYEQYF.

The V call is TRBV2, the J call TRBJ2-7; TRBD1 matches at 10 bases. With 5 bases clipped from V and 6 bases from J, the junction kept 13 bases outside the gene matches. Per germline, CDR1 SNHLY and CDR2 FYNNEI. The CDR3 is made up of 16 amino acids. CDR3 loop: CASSLDRGSVLLEQYF. CDR3 DNA: TGTGCCAGCAGTCTGGACAGGGGGAGTGTCTTGCTCGAGCAGTACTTC.

This chain uses TRBV4-1 with TRBJ1-1, with D maybe TRBD1 (5 bases). The germline V gene encodes CDR1 MGHRA and CDR2 YSYEKL. Trimming pared 4 bases from V and 8 bases from J, leaving 11 bases between. CDR3 size: 12 residues. The CDR3 loop is CASSLDGQEAFF. CDR3 nucleotides: TGCGCCAGCAGCCTTGATGGACAAGAAGCTTTCTTT.

The chain carries TRBV20-1 and TRBJ2-1; no definite D call. Trimming cost V 4 bases and J 5 bases, with 6 bases left between them. The CDR3 loop spans 11 amino acids. The germline V gene encodes CDR1 DFQATT and CDR2 SNEGSKA (reference sequence). In DNA, the CDR3 is TGCAGTGCTAACGACGACAATGAGCAGTTCTTC. Its translation: CSANDDNEQFF.

This clone was seen more than once but under ten times. This chain joins TRBV13 and TRBJ2-6; 8 bases line up with TRBD1. The CDR3 spans 19 residues. The V gene's germline CDR1 is PRHDT and CDR2 FYEKMQ (reference sequence). The V segment lost 0 bases and the J segment 0 bases; nucleotides outside the gene matches: 7. In DNA, the CDR3 is TGTGCCAGCAGCTTAGGAGGGACAGGTACCATCTCTGGGGCCAACGTCCTGACTTTC. It specifies CASSLGGTGTISGANVLTF.

The chain is built from TRBV7-9 and TRBJ1-1, with D possibly being TRBD1 (6 bases). The V gene's germline CDR1 is SEHNR and CDR2 FQNEAQ (reference sequence). Trimming took off 4 bases at V and 9 bases at J, with 12 bases between the two ends. This CDR3 contains 12 residues. The CDR3 is CASSSGDLQAFF. The CDR3 DNA is TGTGCCAGCAGCTCAGGGGATTTGCAAGCTTTCTTT.

This clone was counted a single time. The chain is built from TRBV28 and TRBJ2-3; a weak D match, TRBD2 (6 bases). Germline V lookup: CDR1 MDHEN, CDR2 SYDVKM. The CDR3 runs to 14 residues. The V end lost 5 bases, the J end lost 2 bases, and 11 bases lay between the germline ends. Here the CDR3 reads CASSTRGFTDTQYF. CDR3 DNA: TGTGCCAGCAGTACTCGGGGGTTCACAGATACGCAGTATTTT.

Only a few counts were recorded for this clone. J is TRBJ1-5 and V is TRBV27; D gene unclear. Trimming pared 3 bases from V and 2 bases from J, leaving 5 bases between. CDR1 and CDR2 (germline): MNHEY, SMNVEV (reference sequence). CDR3 size: 13 residues. This CDR3 reads CASSLRGNQPQHF. CDR3 nucleotide sequence: TGTGCCAGCAGTTTGAGGGGCAATCAGCCCCAGCATTTT.

The gene calls are TRBV7-8 and TRBJ1-1; possible D gene TRBD1, 6 bases. The CDR3 is made up of 17 amino acids. Trimming left V 2 bases short and J 2 bases short, with 18 bases between. CDR1 is SGHVS and CDR2 is FQNEAQ in the germline V gene. This CDR3 reads CASSLRTGTQYNTEAFF. As DNA, the CDR3 is TGTGCCAGCAGCTTAAGGACCGGGACACAATATAACACTGAAGCTTTCTTT.

The chain recombines TRBV10-3 with TRBJ2-1, with D perhaps matching TRBD2 (5 bases). Trimming cost V 2 bases and J 10 bases, with 12 bases left between them. The germline V gene has CDR1 ENHRY and CDR2 SYGVKD. The length of the CDR3 is 13 residues. CDR3 loop: CAISEGMWEEQFF. The CDR3 DNA reads as TGTGCCATCAGTGAGGGAATGTGGGAGGAGCAGTTCTTC.

The count of this clone is one. The chain uses TRBV2 and TRBJ2-5; 12 bases line up with TRBD2. The CDR3 covers 17 residues. Germline CDR1 reads SNHLY; CDR2 reads FYNNEI. Trimming at V came to 6 bases and at J to 4 bases, leaving 12 bases not matched to a gene. Here the CDR3 reads CASSWTLAGGPTETQYF. CDR3 in DNA: TGTGCCAGCAGCTGGACTCTAGCGGGGGGGCCGACAGAGACCCAGTACTTC.

The chain is built from TRBV5-5 and TRBJ1-5; unclear D gene. There are 15 residues in the CDR3. Between the trimmed V and J ends, which lost 2 bases and 1 base, there was a span of 10 bases. Germline CDR1 reads SGHKS; CDR2 reads YYEKEE (reference sequence). The CDR3 sequence is CASSFTLQSNQPQHF. As DNA, the CDR3 is TGTGCCAGCAGCTTTACCCTGCAGAGCAATCAGCCCCAGCATTTT.

The rearrangement links TRBV15 to TRBJ2-3; 8 positions match TRBD2. V shed 4 bases and J 0 bases; nucleotides not matched to a gene: 12. The CDR3 runs to 18 residues. Germline CDR1 is LNHNV and CDR2 is YYDKDF (reference sequence). This CDR3 is CATSTKTGGDLSTDTQYF. The CDR3, as DNA: TGTGCCACCAGCACAAAAACGGGAGGGGACCTGAGCACAGATACGCAGTATTTT.

The gene calls are TRBV4-3 and TRBJ2-3; a weak D match, TRBD1 (6 bases). The CDR3 contains 13 residues. Per germline, CDR1 LGHNA and CDR2 YSLEER. V lost 4 bases, J lost 5 bases, and 10 bases lay in between. In nucleotides, the CDR3 is TGCGCCAGCAGCCCTATACAGGGAGATACGCAGTATTTT. Protein product: CASSPIQGDTQYF.

This chain connects TRBV6-4 to TRBJ2-2; D ambiguous. The ends were cut back, 8 bases at V and 3 bases at J, with 10 bases in the middle. The CDR3 consists of 13 residues. From germline, CDR1 is MRHNA and CDR2 SNTAGT. The CDR3 here is CASSADHTGELFF. In DNA form, the CDR3 reads TGTGCCAGCTCAGCAGACCACACCGGGGAGCTGTTTTTT.

V gene TRBV11-3 combines with J gene TRBJ2-7; TRBD2 might be the D (6 bases). Trimming took off 6 bases at V and 6 bases at J, with 12 bases between the two ends. This CDR3 comprises 12 residues. Germline values: CDR1 SGHNT, CDR2 YENEEA. CDR3 residues: CASSPSGGEQYF. The CDR3 bases are TGTGCCAGCAGTCCCTCCGGGGGCGAGCAGTACTTC.

The chain carries TRBV15 and TRBJ2-1, with TRBD2 identical over 12 bases. The CDR3 is 19 residues long. With V trimmed by 0 bases and J by 1 base, 7 bases remained unmatched. Per germline, CDR1 LNHNV and CDR2 YYDKDF (reference sequence). In DNA, the CDR3 is TGTGCCACCAGCAGAGAGACTAGCGGGAGAACCACTTCCTACAATGAGCAGTTCTTC. Translated: CATSRETSGRTTSYNEQFF.

This rearrangement joins TRBV5-1 to TRBJ2-1, with D unresolved. Germline-derived CDR1 and CDR2 are SGHRS and YFSETQ. V dropped 0 bases and J dropped 5 bases, with 6 bases sitting between them. The CDR3 has 13 amino acids. In DNA form, the CDR3 reads TGCGCCAGCAGCTTGGACTCAAACAATGAGCAGTTCTTC. Its protein is CASSLDSNNEQFF.

This clone was counted once. The J gene is TRBJ1-5, the V gene TRBV7-3, with D possibly TRBD1 on 5 matching bases. The germline V gene has CDR1 SGHTA and CDR2 FQGTGA. V lost 7 bases and J 0 bases, leaving 13 bases between the germline ends. CDR3 length equals 15 residues. CDR3 residues: CASILGTDSNQPQHF. In nucleotides, the CDR3 is TGTGCCAGCATACTCGGGACGGATAGCAATCAGCCCCAGCATTTT.

The genes are TRBV4-1 and TRBJ2-5, with a possible D match to TRBD1 (6 bases). The CDR3 sequence is 15 residues long. Germline CDR1 MGHRA, CDR2 YSYEKL. The ends were cut back, 3 bases at V and 4 bases at J, with 15 bases in the middle. The CDR3 here is CASSQAMTGGETQYF. CDR3 DNA sequence: TGCGCCAGCAGCCAGGCGATGACAGGTGGAGAGACCCAGTACTTC.

CDR3 region: CASTGTSIHGSYEQYF. The CDR3 region has the DNA TGCGCCAGCACCGGGACTAGCATACACGGCTCCTACGAGCAGTACTTC. The V call is TRBV10-2, the J call TRBJ2-7; 9 nucleotides agree with TRBD2. The CDR3 is made up of 16 amino acids. V dropped 7 bases and J dropped 0; count of bases not matched to a gene: 10. Germline V CDR1 and CDR2: WSHSY, SAAADI.

The chain joins TRBV19 to TRBJ2-3; 9 positions agree with TRBD1. CDR1 and CDR2 from the germline V gene are LNHDA and SQIVND (reference sequence). V lost 1 base to trimming and J lost 4 bases; unmatched junction nucleotides: 0. This CDR3 is 14 amino acids long. The CDR3 DNA sequence: TGTGCCAGTAGTATAGGACAGGGGGCAGATACGCAGTATTTT. Residues: CASSIGQGADTQYF.

The chain uses TRBV5-1 and TRBJ2-2, with a weak D call TRBD2 (5 bases). The CDR3 length is 12 residues. The V and J ends lost 7 bases and 6 bases respectively, with 10 bases between them. Germline assignment: CDR1 SGHRS and CDR2 YFSETQ. The CDR3 spells CASSGDSGELFF. CDR3 nucleotides: TGCGCCAGCTCCGGGGATTCCGGGGAGCTGTTTTTT. The variable domain in full, with the rest retrieved from reference TRBV5-1 and TRBJ2-2, is KAGVTQTPRYLIKTRGQQVTLSCSPISGHRSVSWYQQTPGQGLQFLFEYFSETQRNKGNFPGRFSGRQFSNSRSEMNVSTLELGDSALYLCASSGDSGELFFGEGSRLTVL.

This clone was counted once. Other DNA sequences from this sample encode an identical CDR3 as well. This sequence joins TRBV6-5 and TRBJ1-4; D call uncertain. The germline gives CDR1 MNHEY, CDR2 SVGAGI. The V gene lost 3 bases and the J gene lost 8 bases, with 7 bases spanning the gap. The CDR3 has 12 amino acids. Written as DNA, the CDR3 is TGTGCCAGCAGTTATGGCGGAGAAAAACTGTTTTTT. This encodes CASSYGGEKLFF.

This clone was seen only once. The chain employs TRBV19 and TRBJ1-1; D ambiguous. This CDR3 contains 15 residues. Germline loops: CDR1 LNHDA, CDR2 SQIVND (reference sequence). Trimming took off 0 bases at V and 1 base at J, with 9 bases between the two ends. For the CDR3, the DNA is TGTGCCAGTAGTATAGATTTCGACTCGAACACTGAAGCTTTCTTT. Protein: CASSIDFDSNTEAFF.

The V and J genes are TRBV18 and TRBJ1-2, with unresolved D. Germline V gene sequence: CDR1 KGHSH, CDR2 LQKENI. V lost 0 bases to trimming and J lost 7 bases, with 15 bases between them. This CDR3 is built from 15 residues. The CDR3, as DNA: TGTGCCAGCTCACCACCGCAGTCGGGATTAGGTGGCTACACCTTC. It is translated as CASSPPQSGLGGYTF.

This chain links TRBV13 with TRBJ2-3; 8 bases are shared with TRBD1. The junction had 9 bases not matched to a gene; V was cut back by 4 bases and J by 3 bases. In germline, CDR1 is PRHDT, CDR2 FYEKMQ (reference sequence). The CDR3 length is 16 residues. CDR3 DNA: TGTGCCAGCAGCTCCTCAGGGGGCGCATTAACAGATACGCAGTATTTT. The encoded protein is CASSSSGGALTDTQYF.

The chain joins TRBV11-2 to TRBJ2-7; TRBD2 might be the D (5 bases). V dropped 4 bases and J dropped 5 bases, with 18 bases sitting between them. The CDR3 is 15 amino acids. Looked up from germline, CDR1 is SGHAT and CDR2 is FQNNGV. The CDR3 spells CASSSRLSGGDEQYF. DNA of the CDR3: TGTGCCAGCAGCTCGCGACTAAGCGGCGGCGACGAGCAGTACTTC.

The rearrangement joins TRBV5-4 to TRBJ1-1; D gene uncertain. The CDR3 sequence is 13 residues long. V was cut by 2 bases and J by 7 bases, with 12 bases left in between. Germline V gene lookup returns CDR1 SGHNT and CDR2 YYREEE (reference sequence). The DNA for the CDR3 is TGTGCCAGCAGCTTTCGCGGGTGGAGTGAAGCTTTCTTT. It encodes CASSFRGWSEAFF.

The chain employs TRBV6-6 and TRBJ2-7; D unresolved. This CDR3 has 12 residues. Germline loops: CDR1 MNHNY, CDR2 SVGAGI (reference sequence). This CDR3 reads CAGSPDSYEQYF. In DNA form, the CDR3 reads TGTGCGGGTAGCCCGGACTCCTACGAGCAGTACTTC.

This chain uses TRBV4-3 with TRBJ1-1; D is ambiguous. The CDR3 length is 11 residues. The germline gives CDR1 LGHNA, CDR2 YSLEER. The V gene lost 5 bases and the J gene lost 4 bases, with 5 bases spanning the gap. The CDR3 spells CASSAGTEAFF. In DNA form, the CDR3 reads TGCGCCAGCAGCGCGGGCACTGAAGCTTTCTTT.

The chain employs TRBV14 and TRBJ1-2; a possible D gene is TRBD1 (6 bases). With 0 bases removed from V and 5 bases from J, the gap between germline ends came to 16 bases. This CDR3 spans 16 amino acids. Germline V gene data show CDR1 as SGHDN and CDR2 as FVKESK. CDR3 amino acids: CASSQDWRGAGYGYTF. CDR3 DNA: TGTGCCAGCAGCCAAGACTGGCGGGGGGCTGGGTATGGCTACACCTTC.